One sample yielded the 7 T cell receptor beta chains listed below, sequenced in a study of shared clonotypes between healthy human individuals (TCRdb year 2020). Libraries were made using the immunoSEQ multiplex PCR assay. Sourced from immuneACCESS, this table was stored by TCRdb with only in-frame sequences that have V and J called. A share of the clones is absent; for the studies checked, an unresolved V gene accounts for under half, and the remainder has no known explanation. In all, the sample holds 950,000 to 1,100,000 clones, and about three quarters of those were seen once. The top ten clonotypes cover approximately 1.5% of the sample. Sequenced material: memory CD4+ T cells sorted from blood. The intended sense of this specimen's cell subset or site label: CD45RA-negative fraction. These receptors all stem from a young man in good health.

V is TRBV25-1 and J is TRBJ2-6; TRBD1 matches at 10 bases. The CDR3 loop spans 16 amino acids. Germline V CDR1 and CDR2: MGHDK, SYGVNS. The junction had 5 bases not matched to a gene; V was cut back by 7 bases and J by 2 bases. The CDR3 sequence: CASMTGGTTGANVLTF. The CDR3 DNA is TGTGCCAGCATGACAGGGGGCACTACTGGGGCCAACGTCCTGACTTTC.

This clone was found a few times. V usage is TRBV10-2 and J usage is TRBJ1-2; 10 nucleotides agree with TRBD1. V trimming: 5 bases; J trimming: 8 bases; junction bases outside the gene matches: 14. CDR1 and CDR2 (germline): WSHSY, SAAADI. There are 16 residues in the CDR3. CDR3 DNA: TGCGCCAGCAGTCCTACCCCTGGACAGGGGGTAAAGGGCTACACCTTC. This translates into CASSPTPGQGVKGYTF.

V and J are TRBV27 and TRBJ2-3, with D uncertain. Germline V gives CDR1 MNHEY, CDR2 SMNVEV (reference sequence). The ends were cut back, 3 bases at V and 4 bases at J, with 2 bases in the middle. The CDR3 loop spans 11 amino acids. CDR3 residues: CASSFSDTQYF. CDR3 DNA sequence: TGTGCCAGCAGTTTTTCAGATACGCAGTATTTT.

The rearrangement joins TRBV5-1 to TRBJ2-7, with 9 bases matching TRBD1. Germline-derived CDR1 and CDR2 are SGHRS and YFSETQ. Trimming took 4 bases from V and 2 from J; bases not matched to a gene: 7. The CDR3 has 15 residues. This CDR3 is CASSPGQGSPYEQYF. CDR3 DNA sequence: TGCGCCAGCAGCCCCGGACAGGGGTCCCCCTACGAGCAGTACTTC.

The chain joins TRBV6-6 to TRBJ2-7; D not resolved. Between the trimmed V and J ends, which lost 8 bases and 5 bases, there was a span of 10 bases. The CDR3 spans 11 residues. Germline V lookup: CDR1 MNHNY, CDR2 SVGAGI (reference sequence). The CDR3 sequence is CASSNADEQYF. CDR3 bases: TGTGCCAGCTCTAACGCGGACGAGCAGTACTTC.

About this clone: The sample has other DNA sequences that encode this CDR3 too. The chain uses TRBV7-2 and TRBJ1-5; D unresolved. The germline V gene has CDR1 SGHTA and CDR2 FQGNSA. The V gene lost 5 bases and the J gene lost 1 base, with 6 bases spanning the gap. CDR3 length equals 13 residues. CDR3 sequence reads: CASSPDSNQPQHF. CDR3 nucleotide sequence: TGTGCCAGCAGCCCAGACAGCAATCAGCCCCAGCATTTT. Together with reference TRBV7-2 and TRBJ1-5, the CDR3 gives the full variable domain: GAGVSQSPSNKVTEKGKDVELRCDPISGHTALYWYRQSLGQGLEFLIYFQGNSAPDKSGLPSDRFSAERTGGSVSTLTIQRTQQEDSAVYLCASSPDSNQPQHFGDGTRLSIL.

This sequence joins TRBV5-6 and TRBJ2-3; D perhaps matches TRBD1 (5 bases). Germline V gives CDR1 SGHDT, CDR2 YYEEEE. With 0 bases removed from V and 4 bases from J, the gap between germline ends came to 12 bases. The CDR3 has 15 amino acids. The chain's CDR3 is CASSLGQGPSDTQYF. In DNA, the CDR3 is TGTGCCAGCAGCTTGGGGCAGGGTCCATCAGATACGCAGTATTTT.